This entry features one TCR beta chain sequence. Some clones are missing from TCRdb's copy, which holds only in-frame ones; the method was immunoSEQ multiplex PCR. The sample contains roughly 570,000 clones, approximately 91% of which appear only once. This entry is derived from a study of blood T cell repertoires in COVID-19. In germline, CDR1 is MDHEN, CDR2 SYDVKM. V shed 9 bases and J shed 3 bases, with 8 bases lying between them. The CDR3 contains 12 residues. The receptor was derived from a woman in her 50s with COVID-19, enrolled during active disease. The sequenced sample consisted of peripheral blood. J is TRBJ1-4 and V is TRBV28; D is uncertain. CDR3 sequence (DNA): TGTGCCAGTGCCGGGGCTAATGAAAAACTGTTTTTT. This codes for CASAGANEKLFF. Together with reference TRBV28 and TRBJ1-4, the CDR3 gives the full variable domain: DVKVTQSSRYLVKRTGEKVFLECVQDMDHENMFWYRQDPGLGLRLIYFSYDVKMKEKGDIPEGYSVSREKKERFSLILESASTNQTSMYLCASAGANEKLFFGSGTQLSVL.